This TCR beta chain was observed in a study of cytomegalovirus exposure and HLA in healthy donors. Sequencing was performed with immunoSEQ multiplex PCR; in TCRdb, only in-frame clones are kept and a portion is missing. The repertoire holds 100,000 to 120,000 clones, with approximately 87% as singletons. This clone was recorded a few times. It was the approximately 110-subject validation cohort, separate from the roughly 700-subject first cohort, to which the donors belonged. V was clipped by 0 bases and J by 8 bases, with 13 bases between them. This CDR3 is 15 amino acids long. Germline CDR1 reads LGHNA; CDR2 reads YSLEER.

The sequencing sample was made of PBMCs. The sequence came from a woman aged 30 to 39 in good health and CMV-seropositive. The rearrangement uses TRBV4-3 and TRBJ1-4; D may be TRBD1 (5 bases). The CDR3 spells CASSQERQGSEKLFF. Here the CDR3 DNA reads TGCGCCAGCAGCCAAGAGCGGCAGGGTAGCGAAAAACTGTTTTTT.